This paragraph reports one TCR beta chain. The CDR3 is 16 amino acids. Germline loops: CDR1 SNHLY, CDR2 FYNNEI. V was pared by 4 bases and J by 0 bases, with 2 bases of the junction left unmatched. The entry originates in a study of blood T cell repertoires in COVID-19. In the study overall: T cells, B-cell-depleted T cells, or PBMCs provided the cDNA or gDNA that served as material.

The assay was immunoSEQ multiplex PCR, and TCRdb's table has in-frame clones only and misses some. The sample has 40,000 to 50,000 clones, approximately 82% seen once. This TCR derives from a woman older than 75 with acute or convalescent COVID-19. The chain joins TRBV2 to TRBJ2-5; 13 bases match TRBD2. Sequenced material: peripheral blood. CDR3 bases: TGTGCCAGCAGTGGGACTAGCGGGGGACACCAAGAGACCCAGTACTTC. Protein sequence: CASSGTSGGHQETQYF.